This T cell receptor (beta chain) is from a study of OX40 agonist ivuxolimab in advanced cancers. TCRdb's table, derived via immunoSEQ multiplex PCR, lists solely in-frame clones and lacks some. Of approximately 67,000 clones in the sample, 80% were seen once. From germline, CDR1 is SGHTA and CDR2 FQGTGA. This CDR3 is built from 15 residues. V lost 5 bases and J 0 bases, leaving 11 bases between the germline ends. The chain couples TRBV7-3 to TRBJ2-1; the D gene is possibly TRBD2 (5 bases). The source material was CD4+ or CD8+ T cells sorted from blood, sampled in a trial of the OX40 agonist ivuxolimab. The sequence was obtained from an adult with an advanced solid tumor such as melanoma, head and neck, liver or kidney cancer. CDR3 nucleotides: TGTGCCAGCAGCAACCGCCGGGACTCCTACAATGAGCAGTTCTTC. Translation: CASSNRRDSYNEQFF.